The 24 T cell receptor beta chains presented below share a single source sample, sequenced in a study of blood T cell repertoires in COVID-19 (dated by TCRdb to the early 2020s). Library preparation used the immunoSEQ multiplex PCR assay. Imported from immuneACCESS, the table was reduced by TCRdb to in-frame sequences with V and J called. These copies leave out some clones; in studies compared against another copy, an unresolved V gene accounts for under half, and the cause of the remainder is not known. Within this sample are approximately 70,000 clones, with under 95% of them counted one time only. The leading ten clones occupy more than 8% of the sample. The material sequenced was peripheral blood. The source is a human donor in a cohort sampled during active COVID-19.

The V call is TRBV7-8, the J call TRBJ1-1; D is perhaps TRBD1 (5 bases). The CDR3 runs 15 residues. Germline CDR1 and CDR2: SGHVS and FQNEAQ. V lost 2 bases, J lost 1 base, and 11 bases lay in between. CDR3 sequence: CASSLRTTRNTEAFF. In nucleotides, the CDR3 is TGTGCCAGCAGCTTAAGGACAACCCGGAACACTGAAGCTTTCTTT.

The chain recombines TRBV28 with TRBJ2-3; D perhaps matches TRBD2 (7 bases). This CDR3 is built from 17 residues. The germline CDR1 and CDR2 sequences are MDHEN and SYDVKM. The V and J ends lost 1 base and 3 bases respectively, with 17 bases between them. This CDR3 reads CASSLFSRGARTDTQYF. The CDR3 DNA reads as TGTGCCAGCAGTTTATTTAGCCGGGGGGCGAGAACAGATACGCAGTATTTT.

This chain joins TRBV7-6 and TRBJ2-7; 8 bases align to TRBD1. Germline V lookup: CDR1 SGHVS, CDR2 FNYEAQ. The CDR3 has 17 amino acids. The junction had 15 bases not matched to a gene; V was cut back by 1 base and J by 7 bases. The CDR3 loop is CASSLERRQGALGEQYF. For the CDR3, the DNA is TGTGCCAGCAGCTTAGAGCGACGGCAGGGGGCCTTGGGTGAGCAGTACTTC.

This clone has just a few counts. The J gene is TRBJ1-2, the V gene TRBV4-2; D is unclear. Looked up from germline, CDR1 is LGHNA and CDR2 is YNFKEQ. The CDR3 length is 17 residues. Deletions cut 1 base from V and 4 bases from J, with 19 bases between. The CDR3 reads CASSQGQSSGGVYGYTF. The CDR3 DNA sequence: TGTGCCAGCAGCCAAGGACAATCCTCGGGAGGCGTCTATGGCTACACCTTC.

Only one count was recorded for this clone. J is TRBJ1-6 and V is TRBV11-2; D might be TRBD1 (6 bases). CDR3 length equals 14 residues. In germline, CDR1 is SGHAT, CDR2 FQNNGV. Trimming took 4 bases from V and 8 from J, leaving 12 bases between them. Here the CDR3 DNA reads TGTGCCAGCAGCTACAGGGCTCCGCATTCACCCCTCCACTTT. Translation gives CASSYRAPHSPLHF.

The genes are TRBV19 and TRBJ1-3; D ambiguous. This CDR3 contains 17 residues. Germline-derived CDR1 and CDR2 are LNHDA and SQIVND (reference sequence). Trimming took off 1 base at V and 1 base at J, with 14 bases between the two ends. Written as DNA, the CDR3 is TGTGCCAGTAGTATAGGAACCGCGGTCTTGTCTGGAAACACCATATATTTT. As protein: CASSIGTAVLSGNTIYF.

This chain connects TRBV10-1 to TRBJ1-1; 8 bases agree with TRBD1. With 4 bases clipped from V and 6 bases from J, the junction kept 1 base outside the gene matches. Per the germline V gene, CDR1 is WNHNN and CDR2 is SYGVQD (reference sequence). The CDR3 extends over 12 amino acids. The CDR3, as DNA: TGCGCCAGCAGTGGACAGGGGTCTGAAGCTTTCTTT. It specifies CASSGQGSEAFF.

The CDR3 loop reads CASSQGQYGYTF. The CDR3 DNA reads as TGTGCCAGCAGCCAGGGCCAGTATGGCTACACCTTC. V and J are TRBV3-1 (or the pseudogene TRBV3-2) and TRBJ1-2; D is undetermined. V was cut by 3 bases and J by 5 bases, with 7 bases left in between. CDR1 is LGHDT and CDR2 is YNNKEL in the germline V gene (reference sequence). The CDR3 totals 12 residues.

V usage is TRBV9 and J usage is TRBJ2-5, with D maybe TRBD2 (7 bases). CDR1 is SGDLS and CDR2 is YYNGEE in the germline V gene. V shed 5 bases and J shed 2 bases, with 19 bases lying between them. This CDR3 region has 16 residues. DNA for the CDR3: TGTGCCAGCAGTGCCTGGGGGGGCGGTGGGCAAGAGACCCAGTACTTC. Translating it yields CASSAWGGGGQETQYF.

The chain is built from TRBV2 and TRBJ1-5, with TRBD1 as a possible D gene (6 bases). Germline-derived CDR1 and CDR2 are SNHLY and FYNNEI. The CDR3 is 14 residues long. V lost 7 bases to trimming and J lost 7 bases, with 17 bases between them. CDR3 amino acids: CASNGAQGLQPQHF. The CDR3 DNA sequence: TGTGCCAGCAACGGTGCCCAGGGGCTACAGCCCCAGCATTTT.

The chain combines TRBV6-2 or TRBV6-3 with TRBJ2-6; 8 bases are a match to TRBD1. This CDR3 region has 20 residues. CDR1 and CDR2 from the germline V gene are MNHEY and SVGEGT. Trimming removed 2 bases from V and 4 bases from J; junction bases left unmatched: 16. In DNA form, the CDR3 reads TGTGCCAGCAGTTACCCGTCAGGGGGCGGAGAGCTGTCGGGGGCCAACGTCCTGACTTTC. Translation: CASSYPSGGGELSGANVLTF.

The genes are TRBV21-1 and TRBJ2-7; the tabulated D call, TRBD2, remains unverified against the DNA. TRBV21-1 is noted as a pseudogene. CDR3 size: 14 residues. CDR3 sequence reads: CASINSFLLYEQYF. CDR3 nucleotide sequence: TGTGCCAGCATTAACTCCTTTCTATTATACGAGCAGTACTTC.

The chain links TRBV7-2 to TRBJ2-6, with D tentatively TRBD2 (6 bases). CDR3 length equals 15 residues. Trimming left V 3 bases short and J 4 bases short, with 10 bases between. Germline values: CDR1 SGHTA, CDR2 FQGNSA. The chain's CDR3 is CASSFAGTGANVLTF. The CDR3 coding sequence is TGTGCCAGCAGCTTTGCGGGGACCGGGGCCAACGTCCTGACTTTC. Based on the CDR3 plus reference TRBV7-2 and TRBJ2-6, the full variable domain is GAGVSQSPSNKVTEKGKDVELRCDPISGHTALYWYRQSLGQGLEFLIYFQGNSAPDKSGLPSDRFSAERTGGSVSTLTIQRTQQEDSAVYLCASSFAGTGANVLTFGAGSRLTVL.

This clone was seen just once. The chain has TRBV28 and TRBJ1-4, with TRBD1 matching 11 bases. J gave up 0 bases and V 5 bases, and 11 bases lay outside the gene matches. CDR3 length: 19 residues. Looked up from germline, CDR1 is MDHEN and CDR2 is SYDVKM. CDR3 nucleotides: TGTGCCAGCAGTACCTTTCCGGGACAGGGGGTTGCAACTAATGAAAAACTGTTTTTT. Amino acid sequence: CASSTFPGQGVATNEKLFF.

The chain carries TRBV3-1 (or the pseudogene TRBV3-2) and TRBJ1-3, with a possible D match to TRBD1 (5 bases). Germline V gene lookup returns CDR1 LGHDT and CDR2 YNNKEL (reference sequence). Trimming removed 4 bases at V and 0 bases at J, with 25 bases between. There are 20 residues in the CDR3. CDR3 bases: TGTGCCAGCAGCCCCCCACGACAGAAATTTTATACCAGCTCTGGAAACACCATATATTTT. Translating it yields CASSPPRQKFYTSSGNTIYF.

The chain has TRBV28 and TRBJ1-2, with TRBD1 identical over 9 bases. This CDR3 is 15 amino acids long. V lost 5 bases and J lost 5; bases outside the gene matches: 9. Germline V gene lookup returns CDR1 MDHEN and CDR2 SYDVKM. The CDR3, as DNA: TGTGCCAGCAGTGATTCGACAGGGGGGGTTTATGGCTACACCTTC. Residues: CASSDSTGGVYGYTF.

The J gene is TRBJ2-7, the V gene TRBV24-1; possible D gene TRBD2, 7 bases. The CDR3 runs to 14 residues. The germline V gene encodes CDR1 KGHDR and CDR2 SFDVKD. V was trimmed by 4 bases and J by 1 base, leaving 10 bases between them. In DNA, the CDR3 is TGTGCCACCAGTGAGGGGGGGGCGTCCTACGAGCAGTACTTC. Its translation: CATSEGGASYEQYF.

The chain joins TRBV28 to TRBJ1-2; 8 bases match TRBD1. There are 14 residues in the CDR3. The V gene end was trimmed by 5 bases and the J gene end by 2 bases; junction bases not matched to a gene: 4. CDR1 MDHEN and CDR2 SYDVKM come from the germline V gene. For the CDR3, the DNA is TGTGCCAGCAGTCACAGGGGGTTAAACTATGGCTACACCTTC. It specifies CASSHRGLNYGYTF.

The gene calls are TRBV29-1 and TRBJ2-7; weak D call: TRBD2 (6 bases). The CDR3 runs 16 residues. CDR1 and CDR2 from the germline V gene are SQVTM and ANQGSEA. V dropped 4 bases and J dropped 0 bases, with 19 bases sitting between them. Here the CDR3 DNA reads TGCAGCGTTGCCGGGGGTAGCGCTTATCGCTCCTACGAGCAGTACTTC. It translates to CSVAGGSAYRSYEQYF.

This clone was seen ten or more times. This chain uses TRBV19 with TRBJ2-7; 9 bases agree with TRBD2. CDR1 and CDR2 (germline): LNHDA, SQIVND (reference sequence). The CDR3 is made up of 14 amino acids. The ends lost 1 base at V and 2 bases at J; junction bases unmatched: 0. CDR3 sequence reads: CASSIGTSAYEQYF. The CDR3 coding sequence is TGTGCCAGTAGTATAGGGACTAGCGCCTACGAGCAGTACTTC. The entire variable domain, with the rest obtained from reference TRBV19 and TRBJ2-7, is as follows: DGGITQSPKYLFRKEGQNVTLSCEQNLNHDAMYWYRQDPGQGLRLIYYSQIVNDFQKGDIAEGYSVSREKKESFPLTVTSAQKNPTAFYLCASSIGTSAYEQYFGPGTRLTVT.

The chain carries TRBV4-3 and TRBJ2-7; 11 bases line up with TRBD1. Germline lookup yields CDR1 LGHNA and CDR2 YSLEER. After removal of 2 bases from V and 6 bases from J, the junction contained 9 bases not matched to a gene. The CDR3 extends over 16 amino acids. In nucleotides, the CDR3 is TGCGCCAGCAGCCAACAACCGGGACAGGGGGTTTCCGAGCAGTACTTC. This translates into CASSQQPGQGVSEQYF.

The chain joins TRBV15 to TRBJ1-3; D is possibly TRBD1 (5 bases). There are 15 residues in the CDR3. Germline CDR1 and CDR2: LNHNV and YYDKDF (reference sequence). V lost 9 bases and J 0 bases, leaving 15 bases between the germline ends. CDR3 amino acids: CATTEADNSGNTIYF. The CDR3 nucleotides are TGTGCCACGACAGAGGCGGACAACTCTGGAAACACCATATATTTT.

This sequence joins TRBV5-1 and TRBJ1-3; no definite D call. The V and J ends lost 4 bases and 3 bases respectively, with 14 bases between them. The CDR3 sequence is 15 residues long. Germline-derived CDR1 and CDR2 are SGHRS and YFSETQ. Here the CDR3 reads CASSPSPGNGNTIYF. The CDR3 DNA reads TGCGCCAGCAGCCCAAGTCCGGGGAATGGAAACACCATATATTTT.

V usage is TRBV7-2 and J usage is TRBJ1-5, with D unresolved. The CDR3 has 15 amino acids. The V gene's germline CDR1 is SGHTA and CDR2 FQGNSA. V lost 0 bases and J 2 bases, leaving 8 bases between the germline ends. This chain's CDR3 is CASSLARGGNQPQHF. As DNA, the CDR3 is TGTGCCAGCAGCTTAGCGCGGGGAGGCAATCAGCCCCAGCATTTT.